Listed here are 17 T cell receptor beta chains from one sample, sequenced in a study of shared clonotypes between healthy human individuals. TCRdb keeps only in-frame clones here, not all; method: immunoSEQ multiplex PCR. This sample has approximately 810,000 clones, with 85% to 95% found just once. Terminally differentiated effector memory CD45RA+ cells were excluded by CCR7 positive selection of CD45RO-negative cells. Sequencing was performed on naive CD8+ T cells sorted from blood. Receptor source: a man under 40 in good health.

CDR3 bases: TGTGCCAGCAGCGCTTCCGGGACTAGCGACAATGAGCAGTTCTTC. Amino acids: CASSASGTSDNEQFF. The J gene is TRBJ2-1, the V gene TRBV9; 10 nucleotides line up with TRBD2. V shed 3 bases and J 5 bases; nucleotides not matched to a gene: 5. CDR3 size: 15 residues. In germline, CDR1 is SGDLS, CDR2 YYNGEE.

CDR3 amino acids: CASSIVSENEQFF. DNA of the CDR3: TGTGCCAGTAGTATCGTTAGCGAAAATGAGCAGTTCTTC. The rearrangement links TRBV19 to TRBJ2-1; D perhaps matches TRBD2 (5 bases). Looked up from germline, CDR1 is LNHDA and CDR2 is SQIVND (reference sequence). V was clipped by 3 bases and J by 7 bases, with 10 bases between them. CDR3 length: 13 amino acids.

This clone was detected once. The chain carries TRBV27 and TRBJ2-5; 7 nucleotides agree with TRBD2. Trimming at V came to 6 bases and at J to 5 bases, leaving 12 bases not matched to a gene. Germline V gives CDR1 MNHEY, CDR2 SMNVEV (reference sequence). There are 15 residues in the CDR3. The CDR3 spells CASRQTTRRGETQYF. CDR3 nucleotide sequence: TGTGCCAGCAGACAGACGACACGGCGGGGGGAGACCCAGTACTTC.

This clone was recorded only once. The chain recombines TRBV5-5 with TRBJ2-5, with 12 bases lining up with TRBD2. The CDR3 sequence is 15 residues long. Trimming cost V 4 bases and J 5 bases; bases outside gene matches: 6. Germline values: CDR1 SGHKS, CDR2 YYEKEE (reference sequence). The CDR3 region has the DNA TGTGCCAGCAGCCGGGGACTAGCGGGTGAGGAGACCCAGTACTTC. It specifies CASSRGLAGEETQYF. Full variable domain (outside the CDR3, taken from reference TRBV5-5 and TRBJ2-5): DAGVTQSPTHLIKTRGQQVTLRCSPISGHKSVSWYQQVLGQGPQFIFQYYEKEERGRGNFPDRFSARQFPNYSSELNVNALLLGDSALYLCASSRGLAGEETQYFGPGTRLLVL.

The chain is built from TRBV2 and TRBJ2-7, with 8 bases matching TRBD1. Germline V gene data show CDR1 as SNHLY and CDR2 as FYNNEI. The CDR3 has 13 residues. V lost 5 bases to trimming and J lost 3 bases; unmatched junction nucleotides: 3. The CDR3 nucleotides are TGTGCCAGCAGTTTCGGACAGGGCTACGAGCAGTACTTC. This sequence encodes CASSFGQGYEQYF.

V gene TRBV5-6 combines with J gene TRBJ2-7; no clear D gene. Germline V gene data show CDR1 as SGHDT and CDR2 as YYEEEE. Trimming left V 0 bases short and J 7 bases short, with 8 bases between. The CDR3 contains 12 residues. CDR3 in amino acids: CASSLAATEQYF. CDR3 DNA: TGTGCCAGCAGCTTGGCAGCGACGGAGCAGTACTTC.

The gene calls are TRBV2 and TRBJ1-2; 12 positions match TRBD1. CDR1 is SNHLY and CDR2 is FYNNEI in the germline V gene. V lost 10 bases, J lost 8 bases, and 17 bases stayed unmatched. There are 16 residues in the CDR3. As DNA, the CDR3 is TGTGCCACCCTATGGGACCCGGGACAGGGGGCGCGGGGCTACACCTTC. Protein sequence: CATLWDPGQGARGYTF.

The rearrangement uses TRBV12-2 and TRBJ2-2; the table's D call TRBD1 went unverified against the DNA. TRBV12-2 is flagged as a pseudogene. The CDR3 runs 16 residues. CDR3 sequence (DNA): TGTGCAAGTCGCTTAGCGGACAGGGGGATTACCGGTGAGCTGTTTTTT. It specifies CASRLADRGITGELFF.

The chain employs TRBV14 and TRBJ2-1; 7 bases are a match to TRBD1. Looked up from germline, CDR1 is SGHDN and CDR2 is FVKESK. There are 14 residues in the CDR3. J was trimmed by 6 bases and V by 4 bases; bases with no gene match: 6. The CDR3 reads CASSPYRGGNEQFF. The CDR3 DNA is TGTGCCAGCAGCCCATACAGGGGTGGCAATGAGCAGTTCTTC.

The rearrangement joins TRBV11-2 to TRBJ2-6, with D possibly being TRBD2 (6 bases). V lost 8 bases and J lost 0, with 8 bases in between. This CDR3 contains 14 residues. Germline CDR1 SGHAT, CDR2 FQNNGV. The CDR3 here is CASAGSSGANVLTF. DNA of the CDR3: TGTGCCAGCGCGGGGTCCTCTGGGGCCAACGTCCTGACTTTC. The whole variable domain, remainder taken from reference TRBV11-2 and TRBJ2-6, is EAGVAQSPRYKIIEKRQSVAFWCNPISGHATLYWYQQILGQGPKLLIQFQNNGVVDDSQLPKDRFSAERLKGVDSTLKIQPAKLEDSAVYLCASAGSSGANVLTFGAGSRLTVL.

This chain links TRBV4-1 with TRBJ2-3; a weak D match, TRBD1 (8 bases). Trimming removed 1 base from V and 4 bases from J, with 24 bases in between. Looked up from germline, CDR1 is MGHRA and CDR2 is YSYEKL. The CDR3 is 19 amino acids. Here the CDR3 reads CASSQALRGHRGGPDTQYF. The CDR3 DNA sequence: TGCGCCAGCAGCCAAGCTCTAAGGGGTCACAGGGGGGGCCCAGATACGCAGTATTTT.

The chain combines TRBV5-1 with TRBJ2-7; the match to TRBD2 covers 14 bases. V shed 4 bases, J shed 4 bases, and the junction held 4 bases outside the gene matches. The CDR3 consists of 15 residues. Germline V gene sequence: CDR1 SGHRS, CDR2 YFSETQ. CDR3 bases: TGCGCCAGCAGCACGGGACTAGCGGGAGTTTACGAGCAGTACTTC. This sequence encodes CASSTGLAGVYEQYF.

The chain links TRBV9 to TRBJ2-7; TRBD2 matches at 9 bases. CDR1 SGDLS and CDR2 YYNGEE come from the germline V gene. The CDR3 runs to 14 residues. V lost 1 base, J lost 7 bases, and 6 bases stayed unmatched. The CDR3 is CASSVTSGFVEQYF. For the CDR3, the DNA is TGTGCCAGCAGCGTAACTAGCGGGTTTGTAGAGCAGTACTTC.

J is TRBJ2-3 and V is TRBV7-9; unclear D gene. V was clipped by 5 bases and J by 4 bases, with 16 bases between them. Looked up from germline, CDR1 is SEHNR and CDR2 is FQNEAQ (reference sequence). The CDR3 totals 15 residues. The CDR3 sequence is CASSPPSSLADTQYF. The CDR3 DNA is TGTGCCAGCAGCCCCCCCTCGAGCTTGGCAGATACGCAGTATTTT. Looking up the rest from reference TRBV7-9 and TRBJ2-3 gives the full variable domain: DTGVSQNPRHKITKRGQNVTFRCDPISEHNRLYWYRQTLGQGPEFLTYFQNEAQLEKSRLLSDRFSAERPKGSFSTLEIQRTEQGDSAMYLCASSPPSSLADTQYFGPGTRLTVL.

CDR3 amino acids: CRRSFPAPGEETQYF. CDR3 coding DNA: TGCCGACGATCCTTCCCGGCCCCTGGGGAAGAGACCCAGTACTTC. This chain joins TRBV29-1 and TRBJ2-5; no reliable D call. There are 15 residues in the CDR3. Germline values: CDR1 SQVTM, CDR2 ANQGSEA.

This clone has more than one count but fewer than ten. CDR3 in DNA: TGTGCCACCAGCAGAGATGCCAGCTACGAGCAGTACTTC. It translates to CATSRDASYEQYF. The gene calls are TRBV15 and TRBJ2-7; no clear D. The CDR3 loop spans 13 amino acids. V was cut by 0 bases and J by 3 bases, with 6 bases left in between. Germline V gene data show CDR1 as LNHNV and CDR2 as YYDKDF (reference sequence).

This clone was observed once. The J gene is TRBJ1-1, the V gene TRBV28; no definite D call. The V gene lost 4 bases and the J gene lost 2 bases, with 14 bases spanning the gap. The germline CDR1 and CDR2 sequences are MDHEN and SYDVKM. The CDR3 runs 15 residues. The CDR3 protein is CASSYEGSINTEAFF. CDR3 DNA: TGTGCCAGCAGTTACGAGGGCAGCATTAACACTGAAGCTTTCTTT. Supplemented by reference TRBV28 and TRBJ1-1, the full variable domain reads DVKVTQSSRYLVKRTGEKVFLECVQDMDHENMFWYRQDPGLGLRLIYFSYDVKMKEKGDIPEGYSVSREKKERFSLILESASTNQTSMYLCASSYEGSINTEAFFGQGTRLTVV.